This T cell receptor (beta chain) came from a study of shared clonotypes between healthy human individuals. Study details: Three CD4 naive, three CD4 memory, two CD8 naive and one CD8 memory plate were used per donor. Findings and limits, study-wide: Non-shared clonotypes displayed generation probabilities falling below those of clonotypes present in all four donors.

Source study methods: Filtering differed because ImmunoSEQ produced junction-only sequences that carried no quality scores. Produced via immunoSEQ multiplex PCR; TCRdb's table is partial and in-frame only. The V and J calls and clone size come from that table; D and trimming were worked out from the DNA. The sample contains approximately 2.5 million clones, 93% of which appear only once. Notes on this clone: Its target is not known.

The clonotype originates from a man aged 18 to 35 in good health. Some clones in this sample may be carry-over from other donors' samples. The sample consisted of naive CD4+ T cells from PBMCs. Subset denoted: CD45RA+ positively selected.

DNA of the CDR3: TGTGCCAGCAGTCCCCGAGCGGGACTCTACAATGAGCAGTTCTTC. This sequence encodes CASSPRAGLYNEQFF. V is TRBV28 and J is TRBJ2-1; TRBD2 matches 7 bases. Germline V gene data show CDR1 as MDHEN and CDR2 as SYDVKM. CDR3 length: 15 amino acids. The V and J ends lost 5 bases and 3 bases, in that order; junction bases with no gene match: 7. Full variable domain (remainder filled in from reference TRBV28 and TRBJ2-1): DVKVTQSSRYLVKRTGEKVFLECVQDMDHENMFWYRQDPGLGLRLIYFSYDVKMKEKGDIPEGYSVSREKKERFSLILESASTNQTSMYLCASSPRAGLYNEQFFGPGTRLTVL.